This T cell receptor beta chain is drawn from a study of technical replicates of blood from a few donors. Germline CDR1 reads SEHNR; CDR2 reads FQNEAQ (reference sequence). The CDR3 loop spans 15 amino acids. V was pared by 1 base and J by 5 bases, with 15 bases between. Using immunoSEQ multiplex PCR, the repertoire was profiled, and TCRdb retains in-frame clones only, with some absent. The profile covers 80,000 or so clones, with almost 99% appearing a single time and approximately 0.2% taken by the ten largest. The sequenced sample consisted of T cells isolated from PBMCs. This receptor was identified in a human donor in good health. V is TRBV7-9 and J is TRBJ2-7; a weak D match, TRBD2 (5 bases). CDR3 sequence reads: CASSLGATTGNEQYF. For the CDR3, the DNA is TGTGCCAGCAGCTTAGGGGCTACGACGGGGAACGAGCAGTACTTC.